The 3 T cell receptor beta chains in this list originate from one sample, sequenced in a study of OX40 agonist ivuxolimab in advanced cancers. Data came from immunoSEQ multiplex PCR; TCRdb stores just in-frame clones and leaves some out. This sample has some 79,000 clones; around nine tenths occur once, and the top ten carry 0.44%. The sequences come from CD4+ or CD8+ T cells sorted from blood, collected in a trial of the OX40 agonist ivuxolimab. The receptor set was obtained from an adult with an advanced solid tumor such as melanoma, head and neck, liver or kidney cancer.

The chain carries TRBV7-2 and TRBJ2-3; D is ambiguous. The CDR3 has 15 amino acids. Germline CDR1 reads SGHTA; CDR2 reads FQGNSA. V shed 2 bases and J shed 1 base, with 10 bases lying between them. The CDR3 coding sequence is TGTGCCAGCAGCTTAATCTGGGAAGGCACAGATACGCAGTATTTT. Translating gives CASSLIWEGTDTQYF.

The rearrangement joins TRBV7-2 to TRBJ1-5; TRBD1 matches 9 bases. The CDR3 contains 14 residues. With V trimmed by 5 bases and J by 6 bases, 5 bases remained unmatched. Germline values: CDR1 SGHTA, CDR2 FQGNSA. The CDR3 nucleotides read TGTGCCAGCAGCATACAGGGGGCTGGTCAGCCCCAGCATTTT. This encodes CASSIQGAGQPQHF. Full variable domain (outside the CDR3, taken from reference TRBV7-2 and TRBJ1-5): GAGVSQSPSNKVTEKGKDVELRCDPISGHTALYWYRQSLGQGLEFLIYFQGNSAPDKSGLPSDRFSAERTGGSVSTLTIQRTQQEDSAVYLCASSIQGAGQPQHFGDGTRLSIL.

Points on this clone: Other DNA sequences from this sample encode an identical CDR3 as well. The chain uses TRBV6-5 and TRBJ2-3, with D maybe TRBD2 (5 bases). In germline, CDR1 is MNHEY, CDR2 SVGAGI. Trimming left V 6 bases short and J 2 bases short, with 12 bases between. CDR3 length: 14 amino acids. CDR3 amino acids: CASSRSGSTDTQYF. The CDR3 DNA follows: TGTGCCAGCAGCCGAAGCGGATCCACAGATACGCAGTATTTT.